The 13 T cell receptor beta chains listed next were all sequenced from one sample in a study of metastatic and nonmetastatic thyroid tumors. Using MiXCR, TCRdb re-called clones from the PCR reads. The table lists under 35,000 clones, roughly 20% of them singletons. Patients were all untreated before their thyroid surgery. The sample was blood. The receptors originated from a female donor with papillary thyroid cancer or a benign thyroid nodule (not recorded which). Some clones in this sample may be carry-over from other donors' samples.

The V and J genes are TRBV7-2 and TRBJ2-7; the match to TRBD1 covers 10 bases. The ends lost 2 bases at V and 3 bases at J; junction bases unmatched: 4. In germline, CDR1 is SGHTA, CDR2 FQGNSA. This CDR3 spans 15 amino acids. DNA of the CDR3: TGTGCCAGCAGCTTACGGGACAGGGGAATCTACGAGCAGTACTTC. Its protein is CASSLRDRGIYEQYF.

This clone was seen many times. A much larger clone is a single base away; this may be a read error. At the DNA level, this CDR3 is encoded by other sequences in the same sample as well. V and J are TRBV10-1 and TRBJ2-3; D uncertain. V dropped 4 bases and J dropped 6 bases, with 17 bases sitting between them. CDR3 length: 15 amino acids. Per the germline V gene, CDR1 is WNHNN and CDR2 is SYGVQD (reference sequence). DNA for the CDR3: TGCGCCAGCAGTGTGACGGTGACCAGAACTGATACGCAGTATTTT. It translates to CASSVTVTRTDTQYF.

This clone was recorded many times. A single base separates this from a much larger clone, so it may be a read error. The chain employs TRBV7-2 and TRBJ1-3, with a weak D call TRBD1 (5 bases). From germline, CDR1 is SGHTA and CDR2 FQGNSA. The CDR3 sequence is 14 residues long. The CDR3 nucleotides read TGTGCCAGCAGCCCCTCGGGGTCAGTGGACACCACATATTTT. Translation gives CASSPSGSVDTTYF.

In its sample, this clone was seen many times. This chain connects TRBV7-2 to TRBJ1-2, with a weak D call TRBD1 (5 bases). V lost 5 bases and J 4 bases, leaving 14 bases between the germline ends. The CDR3 sequence is 14 residues long. Germline CDR1 is SGHTA and CDR2 is FQGNSA. CDR3 coding DNA: TGTGCCAGCAGCGTTACTCGGGACGGCTATGGCTACACCTTC. Translated: CASSVTRDGYGYTF.

This clone was seen many times. The CDR3 is CASRPTGNTEAFF. The CDR3, as DNA: TGTGCCAGCAGGCCTACAGGGAACACTGAAGCTTTCTTT. The rearrangement links TRBV5-4 to TRBJ1-1; possible D gene TRBD1, 5 bases. Trimming cost V 5 bases and J 1 base, with 9 bases left between them. CDR1 is SGHNT, CDR2 YYREEE, per germline (reference sequence). CDR3 length equals 13 residues.

This clone was picked up many times. The chain employs TRBV5-1 and TRBJ2-1, with TRBD2 matching over 9 bases. This CDR3 has 16 amino acids. Per germline, CDR1 SGHRS and CDR2 YFSETQ. J gave up 0 bases and V 3 bases, and 4 bases lay outside the gene matches. The CDR3 nucleotides are TGCGCCAGCAGCTACCATAGCGGGGGCTCCTACAATGAGCAGTTCTTC. Protein sequence: CASSYHSGGSYNEQFF.

By proportion, this clone is medium-sized. V gene TRBV6-1 combines with J gene TRBJ1-6, with D tentatively TRBD1 (5 bases). Trimming removed 0 bases from V and 10 bases from J, with 10 bases in between. The CDR3 extends over 14 amino acids. CDR1 and CDR2 from the germline V gene are MNHNS and SASEGT. CDR3 amino acids: CASSEAPGTSPLHF. CDR3 coding DNA: TGTGCCAGCAGTGAAGCTCCAGGGACCTCACCCCTCCACTTT.

Many counts were recorded for this clone. The genes are TRBV7-3 and TRBJ2-1, with TRBD1 matching 8 bases. Germline lookup yields CDR1 SGHTA and CDR2 FQGTGA. Trimming at V came to 1 base and at J to 5 bases, leaving 4 bases not matched to a gene. CDR3 length equals 15 residues. The CDR3 coding sequence is TGTGCCAGCAGCTTAATGGGACAGGTAAACAATGAGCAGTTCTTC. Translated, it gives CASSLMGQVNNEQFF.

This clone was found many times. The chain combines TRBV6-2 or TRBV6-3 with TRBJ2-7; TRBD2 matches 9 bases. The CDR3 runs to 15 residues. V shed 2 bases and J 9 bases; nucleotides not matched to a gene: 11. CDR1 and CDR2 (germline): MNHEY, SVGEGT. The CDR3 sequence: CASSYRGSGSSGQYF. CDR3 nucleotides: TGTGCCAGCAGTTACCGGGGTAGCGGGAGTTCGGGGCAGTACTTC.

This clone was seen only a few times. V is TRBV7-2 and J is TRBJ2-5, with D possibly being TRBD2 (6 bases). CDR3 length: 14 amino acids. Germline loops: CDR1 SGHTA, CDR2 FQGNSA. V dropped 5 bases and J dropped 2 bases, with 12 bases sitting between them. CDR3 residues: CASSRHGGQETQYF. In DNA form, the CDR3 reads TGTGCCAGCAGCCGCCATGGGGGGCAAGAGACCCAGTACTTC. Full variable domain (remainder filled in from reference TRBV7-2 and TRBJ2-5): GAGVSQSPSNKVTEKGKDVELRCDPISGHTALYWYRQSLGQGLEFLIYFQGNSAPDKSGLPSDRFSAERTGGSVSTLTIQRTQQEDSAVYLCASSRHGGQETQYFGPGTRLLVL.

Many counts were recorded for this clone. The chain has TRBV18 and TRBJ2-1, with D tentatively TRBD2 (6 bases). V lost 5 bases and J 3 bases, leaving 14 bases between the germline ends. In germline, CDR1 is KGHSH, CDR2 LQKENI. The CDR3 is 15 amino acids. The CDR3 is CASSAGFADYNEQFF. The CDR3 nucleotides are TGTGCCAGCTCAGCGGGGTTCGCGGACTACAATGAGCAGTTCTTC.

This clone has a count of ten or more. V usage is TRBV12-5 and J usage is TRBJ2-4; 8 bases align to TRBD1. J gave up 8 bases and V 6 bases, and 9 bases lay outside the gene matches. Germline V gene sequence: CDR1 LGHNT, CDR2 FRNRAP. The CDR3 consists of 14 residues. The CDR3 spells CASGSDRVLDIQYF. CDR3 DNA sequence: TGTGCTAGTGGGTCGGACAGGGTACTTGACATTCAGTACTTC.

This clone was recorded many times. The CDR3 loop reads CASSAGRWGTEAFF. In DNA, the CDR3 is TGTGCCAGCAGCGCGGGACGATGGGGCACTGAAGCTTTCTTT. V usage is TRBV9 and J usage is TRBJ1-1; TRBD1 might be the D (5 bases). Deletions cut 3 bases from V and 4 bases from J, with 13 bases between. The CDR3 is 14 amino acids. The germline gives CDR1 SGDLS, CDR2 YYNGEE.